This T cell receptor (beta chain) came from a study of T-cell memory formation after mild COVID-19. Study summary: Among the donors, TCR clusters were largely specific to each donor.

TCRdb recomputed calls from the 5' RACE reads with MiXCR, one row per CDR3 protein. The table includes about 440,000 distinct CDR3 sequences, 20% detected once. The CDR3 extends over 15 amino acids. Germline V gene sequence: CDR1 MNHEY, CDR2 SVGAGI. Trimming removed 2 bases from V and 1 base from J, with 12 bases in between. This clonotype was detected many times. Antigen specificity is unknown. General study results and limits: Specificity for SARS-CoV-2 was not confirmed among the second-wave clones peaking on day 37. Clones shrinking between day 15 and 85 showed a balanced CD4/CD8 split, and those that grew later tilted toward CD4+. Mostly located in CM and EM were contracting CD4+ clones, with contracting CD8+ clones located in EMRA.

The sequenced sample was PBMCs or a T cell subset sorted from them (not recorded which). The gene calls are TRBV6-5 and TRBJ2-7; perhaps TRBD2 as D (6 bases). The receptor was isolated from an adult woman who had mild COVID-19 (a few samples of this study predate the infection). Cell type and time point are not known. The DNA of the CDR3 is TGTGCCAGCAGTTACGGCGGGGTTGGGTCCTACGAGCAGTACTTC. Amino acid sequence: CASSYGGVGSYEQYF.